Listed below are T cell receptor beta chains from one sample, sequenced in a study of post-analysis software for immune sequencing data. TCRdb re-analysed the PCR reads in MiXCR, keeping a single row per CDR3 protein. The sample comprises 350,000 to 500,000 distinct CDR3 sequences, 39% of which are singletons, and approximately 7.6% rests with the top ten. The sample consisted of blood. Receptors originate from a girl aged 2-15 years with multiple sclerosis. Both conserved end residues are part of each CDR3.

CDR3aa	v_gene	j_gene
CSVARVVNTEAFF	TRBV29-1	TRBJ1-1
CASSQGLAGGNLGTQYF	TRBV7-2	TRBJ2-5
CSAEMGQGGLYQPQHF	TRBV20-1	TRBJ1-5
CAASISRNYEQYF	TRBV6-2/TRBV6-3	TRBJ2-7
CASSEATAPYYEQYF	TRBV6-1	TRBJ2-7
CSVGSQETQYF	TRBV29-1	TRBJ2-5
CASSRIRDRGTKNIQYF	TRBV7-2	TRBJ2-4
CASSLGGATLNEKLFF	TRBV5-1	TRBJ1-4
CTSSFGGQYGYTF	TRBV7-9	TRBJ1-2
CASSYQLPGTANTEAFF	TRBV6-5	TRBJ1-1
CSASRGRGAINEQYF	TRBV20-1	NA
CASSLPQRFTDTQYF	TRBV5-1	TRBJ2-3
CASILGPGTASYEQYF	TRBV7-6	NA
CASSGWREQYF	TRBV19	NA
CASSLGLNGRYNEQFF	TRBV6-4	TRBJ2-1